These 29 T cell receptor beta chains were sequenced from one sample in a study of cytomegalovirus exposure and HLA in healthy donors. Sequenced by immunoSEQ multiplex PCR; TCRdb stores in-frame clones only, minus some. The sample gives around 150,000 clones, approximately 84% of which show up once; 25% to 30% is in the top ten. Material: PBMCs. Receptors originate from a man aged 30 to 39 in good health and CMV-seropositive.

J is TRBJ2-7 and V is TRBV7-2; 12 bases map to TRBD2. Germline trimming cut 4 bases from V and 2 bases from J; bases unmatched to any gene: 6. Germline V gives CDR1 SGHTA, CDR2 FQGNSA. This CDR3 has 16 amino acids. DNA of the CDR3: TGTGCCAGCAGCTCCCGGACTAGCGGGAATACCTACGAGCAGTACTTC. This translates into CASSSRTSGNTYEQYF. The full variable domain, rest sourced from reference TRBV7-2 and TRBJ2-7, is GAGVSQSPSNKVTEKGKDVELRCDPISGHTALYWYRQSLGQGLEFLIYFQGNSAPDKSGLPSDRFSAERTGGSVSTLTIQRTQQEDSAVYLCASSSRTSGNTYEQYFGPGTRLTVT.

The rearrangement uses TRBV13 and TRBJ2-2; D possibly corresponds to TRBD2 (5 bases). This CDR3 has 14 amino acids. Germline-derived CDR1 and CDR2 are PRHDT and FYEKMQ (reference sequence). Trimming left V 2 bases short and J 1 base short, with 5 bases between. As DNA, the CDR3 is TGTGCCAGCAGCTTACGGGGGAACACCGGGGAGCTGTTTTTT. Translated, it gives CASSLRGNTGELFF.

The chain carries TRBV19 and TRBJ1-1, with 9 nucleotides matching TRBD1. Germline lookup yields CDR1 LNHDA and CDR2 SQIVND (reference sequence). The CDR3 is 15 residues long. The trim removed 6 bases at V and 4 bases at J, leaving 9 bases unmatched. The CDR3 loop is CASRPGQGVGTEAFF. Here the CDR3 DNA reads TGTGCCAGTAGGCCGGGACAGGGAGTCGGCACTGAAGCTTTCTTT.

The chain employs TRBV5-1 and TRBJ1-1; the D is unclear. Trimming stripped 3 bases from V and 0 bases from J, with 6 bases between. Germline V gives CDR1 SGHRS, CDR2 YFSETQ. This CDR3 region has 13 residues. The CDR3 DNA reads TGCGCCAGCAGCTCCAGGATGAACACTGAAGCTTTCTTT. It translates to CASSSRMNTEAFF. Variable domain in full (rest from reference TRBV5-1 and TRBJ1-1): KAGVTQTPRYLIKTRGQQVTLSCSPISGHRSVSWYQQTPGQGLQFLFEYFSETQRNKGNFPGRFSGRQFSNSRSEMNVSTLELGDSALYLCASSSRMNTEAFFGQGTRLTVV.

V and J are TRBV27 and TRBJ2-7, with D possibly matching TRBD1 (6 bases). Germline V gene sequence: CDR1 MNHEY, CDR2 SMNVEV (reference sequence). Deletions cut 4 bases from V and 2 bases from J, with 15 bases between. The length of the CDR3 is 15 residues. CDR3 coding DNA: TGTGCCAGCAGTTGGTCCACAGGGTACCCCTACGAGCAGTACTTC. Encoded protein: CASSWSTGYPYEQYF.

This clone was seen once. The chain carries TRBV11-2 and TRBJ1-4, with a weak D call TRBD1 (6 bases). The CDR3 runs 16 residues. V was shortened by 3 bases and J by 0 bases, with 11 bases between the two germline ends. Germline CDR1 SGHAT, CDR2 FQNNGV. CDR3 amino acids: CASSLTGAATNEKLFF. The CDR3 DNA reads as TGTGCCAGCAGCTTGACAGGAGCTGCAACTAATGAAAAACTGTTTTTT. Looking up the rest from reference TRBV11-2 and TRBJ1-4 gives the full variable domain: EAGVAQSPRYKIIEKRQSVAFWCNPISGHATLYWYQQILGQGPKLLIQFQNNGVVDDSQLPKDRFSAERLKGVDSTLKIQPAKLEDSAVYLCASSLTGAATNEKLFFGSGTQLSVL.

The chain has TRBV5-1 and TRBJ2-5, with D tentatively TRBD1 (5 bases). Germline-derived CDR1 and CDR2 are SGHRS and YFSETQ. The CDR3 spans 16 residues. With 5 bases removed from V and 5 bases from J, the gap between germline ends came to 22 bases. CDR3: CASRVQGSSVSETQYF. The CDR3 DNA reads TGCGCCAGCAGAGTCCAGGGATCTTCGGTATCGGAGACCCAGTACTTC.

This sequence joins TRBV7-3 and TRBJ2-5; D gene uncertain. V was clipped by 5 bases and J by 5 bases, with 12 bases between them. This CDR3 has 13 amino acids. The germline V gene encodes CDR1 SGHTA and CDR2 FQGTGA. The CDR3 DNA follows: TGTGCCAGCAGCCTAAGAGTTTTTGAGACCCAGTACTTC. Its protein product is CASSLRVFETQYF.

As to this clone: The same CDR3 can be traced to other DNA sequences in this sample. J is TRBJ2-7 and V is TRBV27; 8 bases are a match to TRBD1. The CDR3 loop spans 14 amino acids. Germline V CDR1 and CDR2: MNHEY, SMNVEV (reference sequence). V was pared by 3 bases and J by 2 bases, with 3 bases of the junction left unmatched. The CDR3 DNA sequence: TGTGCCAGCAGTTTCGGGACAGGTGCCTACGAGCAGTACTTC. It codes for CASSFGTGAYEQYF.

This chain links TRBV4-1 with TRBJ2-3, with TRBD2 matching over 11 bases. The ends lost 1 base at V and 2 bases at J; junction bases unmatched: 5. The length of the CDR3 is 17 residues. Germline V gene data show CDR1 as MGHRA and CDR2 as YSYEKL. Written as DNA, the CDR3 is TGCGCCAGCAGCCAAGGGGGGACTAGCGGATTCACAGATACGCAGTATTTT. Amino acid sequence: CASSQGGTSGFTDTQYF.

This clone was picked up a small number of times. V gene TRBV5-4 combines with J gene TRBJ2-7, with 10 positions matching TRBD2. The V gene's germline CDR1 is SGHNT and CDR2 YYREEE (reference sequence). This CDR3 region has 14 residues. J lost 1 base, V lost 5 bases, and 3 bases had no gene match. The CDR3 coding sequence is TGTGCCAGCAGAATAGCGGGAGGTTCCTACGAGCAGTACTTC. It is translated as CASRIAGGSYEQYF. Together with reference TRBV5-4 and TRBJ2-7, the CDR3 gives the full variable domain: ETGVTQSPTHLIKTRGQQVTLRCSSQSGHNTVSWYQQALGQGPQFIFQYYREEENGRGNFPPRFSGLQFPNYSSELNVNALELDDSALYLCASRIAGGSYEQYFGPGTRLTVT.

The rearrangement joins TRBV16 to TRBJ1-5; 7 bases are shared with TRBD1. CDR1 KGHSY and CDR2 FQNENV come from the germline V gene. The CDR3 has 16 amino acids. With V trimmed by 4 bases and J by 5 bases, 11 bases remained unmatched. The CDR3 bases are TGTGCCAGCAGCCCCCCGCCGGGACAGAAACATCAGCCCCAGCATTTT. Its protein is CASSPPPGQKHQPQHF.

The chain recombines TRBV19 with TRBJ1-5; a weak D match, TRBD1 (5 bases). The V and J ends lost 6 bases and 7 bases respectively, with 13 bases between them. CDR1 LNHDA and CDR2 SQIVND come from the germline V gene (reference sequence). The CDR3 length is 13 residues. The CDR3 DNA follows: TGTGCCAGTAGGGAGGGACTCGCCCAGCCCCAGCATTTT. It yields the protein CASREGLAQPQHF.

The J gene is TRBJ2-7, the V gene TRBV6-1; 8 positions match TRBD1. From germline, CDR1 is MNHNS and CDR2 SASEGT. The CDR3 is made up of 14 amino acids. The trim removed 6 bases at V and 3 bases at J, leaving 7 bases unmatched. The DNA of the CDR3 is TGTGCCAGCAGGCCGGGACAGGCCTTCTACGAGCAGTACTTC. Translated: CASRPGQAFYEQYF.

CDR3 region: CAWSQDEKLFF. The CDR3 region has the DNA TGTGCCTGGTCTCAGGATGAAAAACTGTTTTTT. V and J are TRBV30 and TRBJ1-4; D not certain. Germline V gives CDR1 GTSNPN, CDR2 SVGIG (reference sequence). Trimming pared 5 bases from V and 6 bases from J, leaving 7 bases between. The CDR3 has 11 amino acids.

This CDR3 is CASSLGGGEQYF. DNA of the CDR3: TGTGCCAGCAGCTTGGGAGGCGGCGAGCAGTACTTC. The chain links TRBV5-4 to TRBJ2-7; D gene ambiguous. From germline, CDR1 is SGHNT and CDR2 YYREEE (reference sequence). The CDR3 runs to 12 residues. The ends were cut back, 0 bases at V and 6 bases at J, with 7 bases in the middle.

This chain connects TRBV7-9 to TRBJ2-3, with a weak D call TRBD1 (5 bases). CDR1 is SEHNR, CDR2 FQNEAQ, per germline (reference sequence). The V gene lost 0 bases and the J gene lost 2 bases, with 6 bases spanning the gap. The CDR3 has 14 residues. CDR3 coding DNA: TGTGCCAGCAGCTTAGCAGGGGTCACAGATACGCAGTATTTT. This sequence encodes CASSLAGVTDTQYF.

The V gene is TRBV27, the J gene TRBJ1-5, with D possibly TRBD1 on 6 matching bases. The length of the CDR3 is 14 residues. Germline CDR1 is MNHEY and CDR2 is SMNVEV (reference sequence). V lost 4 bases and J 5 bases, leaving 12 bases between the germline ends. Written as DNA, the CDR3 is TGTGCCAGCAGTTCCTTACAGGGATATCAGCCCCAGCATTTT. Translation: CASSSLQGYQPQHF.

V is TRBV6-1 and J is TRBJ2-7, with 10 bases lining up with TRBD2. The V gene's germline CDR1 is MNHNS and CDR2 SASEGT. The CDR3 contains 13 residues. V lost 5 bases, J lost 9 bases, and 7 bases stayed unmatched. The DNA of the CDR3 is TGTGCCAGCAGTCCCAGCGGGAGGGCCGGGCAGTACTTC. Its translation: CASSPSGRAGQYF.

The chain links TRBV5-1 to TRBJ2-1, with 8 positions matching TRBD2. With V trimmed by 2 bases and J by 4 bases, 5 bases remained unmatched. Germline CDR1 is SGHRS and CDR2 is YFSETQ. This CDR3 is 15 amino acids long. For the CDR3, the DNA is TGCGCCAGCAGCTTAGCACTAGCGGTTTACAATGAGCAGTTCTTC. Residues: CASSLALAVYNEQFF.

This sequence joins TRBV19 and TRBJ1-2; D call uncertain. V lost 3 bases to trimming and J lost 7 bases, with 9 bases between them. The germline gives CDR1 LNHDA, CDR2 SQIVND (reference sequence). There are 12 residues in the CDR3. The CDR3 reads CASSMRRVGYTF. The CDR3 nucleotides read TGTGCCAGTAGTATGCGGAGGGTTGGCTACACCTTC.

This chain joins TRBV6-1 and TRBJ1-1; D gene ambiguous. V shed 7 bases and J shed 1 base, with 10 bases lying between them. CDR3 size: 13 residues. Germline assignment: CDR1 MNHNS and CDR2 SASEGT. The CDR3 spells CASTRNENTEAFF. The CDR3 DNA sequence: TGTGCCAGCACCAGGAATGAGAACACTGAAGCTTTCTTT.

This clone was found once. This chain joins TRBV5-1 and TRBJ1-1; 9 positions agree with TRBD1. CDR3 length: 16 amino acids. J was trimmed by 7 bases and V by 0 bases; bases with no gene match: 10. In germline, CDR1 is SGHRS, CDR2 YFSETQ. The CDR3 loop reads CASSLERTGGGREAFF. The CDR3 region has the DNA TGCGCCAGCAGCTTGGAGCGAACAGGGGGCGGTCGTGAAGCTTTCTTT. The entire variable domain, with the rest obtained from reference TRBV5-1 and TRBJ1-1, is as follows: KAGVTQTPRYLIKTRGQQVTLSCSPISGHRSVSWYQQTPGQGLQFLFEYFSETQRNKGNFPGRFSGRQFSNSRSEMNVSTLELGDSALYLCASSLERTGGGREAFFGQGTRLTVV.

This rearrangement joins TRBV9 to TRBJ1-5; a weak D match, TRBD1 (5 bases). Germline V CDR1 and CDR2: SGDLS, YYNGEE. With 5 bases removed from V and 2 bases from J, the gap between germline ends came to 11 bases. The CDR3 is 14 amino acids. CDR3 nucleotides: TGTGCCAGCAGTTCAGGGAAGGGCAATCAGCCCCAGCATTTT. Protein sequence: CASSSGKGNQPQHF.

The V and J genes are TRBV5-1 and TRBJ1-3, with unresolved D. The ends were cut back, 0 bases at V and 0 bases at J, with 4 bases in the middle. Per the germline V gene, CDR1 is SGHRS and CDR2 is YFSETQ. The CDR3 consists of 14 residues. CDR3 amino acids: CASSLDSSGNTIYF. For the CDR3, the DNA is TGCGCCAGCAGCTTGGATAGCTCTGGAAACACCATATATTTT.

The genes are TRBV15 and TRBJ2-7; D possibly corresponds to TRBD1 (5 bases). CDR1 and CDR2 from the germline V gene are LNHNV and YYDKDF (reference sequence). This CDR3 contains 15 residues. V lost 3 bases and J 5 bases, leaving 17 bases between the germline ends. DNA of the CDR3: TGTGCCACCAGCAGGGGGCAACTCACTCGGAACGAGCAGTACTTC. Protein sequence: CATSRGQLTRNEQYF.

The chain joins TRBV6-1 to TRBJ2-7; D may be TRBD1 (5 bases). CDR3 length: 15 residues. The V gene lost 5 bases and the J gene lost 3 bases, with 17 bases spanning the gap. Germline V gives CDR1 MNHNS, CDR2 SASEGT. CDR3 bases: TGTGCCAGCAGTAGCCCTAAAGGACAAGTCTACGAGCAGTACTTC. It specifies CASSSPKGQVYEQYF.

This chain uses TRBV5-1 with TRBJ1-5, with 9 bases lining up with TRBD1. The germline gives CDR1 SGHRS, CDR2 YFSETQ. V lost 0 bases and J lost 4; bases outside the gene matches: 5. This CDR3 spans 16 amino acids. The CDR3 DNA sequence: TGCGCCAGCAGCTTGGCTACAGGACAGGGGAATCAGCCCCAGCATTTT. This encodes CASSLATGQGNQPQHF.

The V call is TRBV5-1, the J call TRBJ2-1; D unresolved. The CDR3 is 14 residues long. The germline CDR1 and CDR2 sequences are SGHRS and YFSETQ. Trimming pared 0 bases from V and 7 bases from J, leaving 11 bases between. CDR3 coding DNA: TGCGCCAGCAGCTTGGACGGAGAGAAAAATGAGCAGTTCTTC. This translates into CASSLDGEKNEQFF. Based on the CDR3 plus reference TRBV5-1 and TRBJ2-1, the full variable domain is KAGVTQTPRYLIKTRGQQVTLSCSPISGHRSVSWYQQTPGQGLQFLFEYFSETQRNKGNFPGRFSGRQFSNSRSEMNVSTLELGDSALYLCASSLDGEKNEQFFGPGTRLTVL.